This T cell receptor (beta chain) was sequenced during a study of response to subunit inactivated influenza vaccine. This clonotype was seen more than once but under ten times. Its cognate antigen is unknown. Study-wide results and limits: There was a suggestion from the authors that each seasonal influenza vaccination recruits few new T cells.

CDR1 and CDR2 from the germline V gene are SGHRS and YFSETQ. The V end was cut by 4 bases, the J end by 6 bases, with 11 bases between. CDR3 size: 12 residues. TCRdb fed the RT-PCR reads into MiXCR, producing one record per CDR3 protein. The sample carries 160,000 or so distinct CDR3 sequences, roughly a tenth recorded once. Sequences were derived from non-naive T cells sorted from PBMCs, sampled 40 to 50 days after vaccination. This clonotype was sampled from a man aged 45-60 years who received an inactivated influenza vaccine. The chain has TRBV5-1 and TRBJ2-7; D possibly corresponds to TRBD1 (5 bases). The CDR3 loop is CASSTRTSEQYF. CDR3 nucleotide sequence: TGCGCCAGCAGCACCCGGACATCCGAGCAGTACTTC.